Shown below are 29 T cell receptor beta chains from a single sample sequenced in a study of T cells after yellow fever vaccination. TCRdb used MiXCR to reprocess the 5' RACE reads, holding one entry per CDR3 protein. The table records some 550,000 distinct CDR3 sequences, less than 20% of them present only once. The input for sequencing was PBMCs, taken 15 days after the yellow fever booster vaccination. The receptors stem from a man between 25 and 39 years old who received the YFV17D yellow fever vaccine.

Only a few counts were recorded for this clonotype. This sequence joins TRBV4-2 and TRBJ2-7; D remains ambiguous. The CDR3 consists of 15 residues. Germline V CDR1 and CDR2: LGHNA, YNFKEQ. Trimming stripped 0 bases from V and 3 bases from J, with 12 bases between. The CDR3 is CASSQDLRDGYEQYF. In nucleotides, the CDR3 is TGTGCCAGCAGCCAAGACCTACGTGACGGCTACGAGCAGTACTTC.

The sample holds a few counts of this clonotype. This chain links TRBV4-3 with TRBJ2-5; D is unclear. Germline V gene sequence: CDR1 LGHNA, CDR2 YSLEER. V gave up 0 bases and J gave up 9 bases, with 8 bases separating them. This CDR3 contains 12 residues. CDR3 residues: CASSQDRGAQYF. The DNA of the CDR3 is TGCGCCAGCAGCCAAGATCGTGGCGCCCAGTACTTC.

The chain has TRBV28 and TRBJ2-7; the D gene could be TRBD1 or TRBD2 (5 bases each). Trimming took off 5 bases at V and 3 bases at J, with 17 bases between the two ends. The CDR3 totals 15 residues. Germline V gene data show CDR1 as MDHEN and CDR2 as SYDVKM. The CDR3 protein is CASSPSGTVSYEQYF. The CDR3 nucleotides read TGTGCCAGCAGTCCGTCCGGGACGGTCAGCTACGAGCAGTACTTC.

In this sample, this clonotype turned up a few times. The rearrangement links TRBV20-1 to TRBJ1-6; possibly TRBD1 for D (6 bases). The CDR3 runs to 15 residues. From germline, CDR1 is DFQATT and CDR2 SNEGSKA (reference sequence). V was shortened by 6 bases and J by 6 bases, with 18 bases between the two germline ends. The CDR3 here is CSAPTTGQPNSPLHF. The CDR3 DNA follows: TGCAGTGCCCCGACAACCGGACAGCCTAATTCACCCCTCCACTTT.

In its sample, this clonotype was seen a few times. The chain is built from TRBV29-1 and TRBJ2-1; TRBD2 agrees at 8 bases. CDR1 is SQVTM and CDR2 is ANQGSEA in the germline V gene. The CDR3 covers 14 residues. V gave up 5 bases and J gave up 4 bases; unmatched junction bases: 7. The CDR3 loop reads CSVQLAVLYNEQFF. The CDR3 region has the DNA TGCAGCGTTCAACTAGCGGTCCTTTACAATGAGCAGTTCTTC.

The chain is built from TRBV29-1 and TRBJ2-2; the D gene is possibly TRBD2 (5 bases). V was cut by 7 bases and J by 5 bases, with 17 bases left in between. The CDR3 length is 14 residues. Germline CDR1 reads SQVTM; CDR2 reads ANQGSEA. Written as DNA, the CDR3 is TGCAGCGCCCGGGGTGGGATGAGGACCGGGGAGCTGTTTTTT. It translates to CSARGGMRTGELFF.

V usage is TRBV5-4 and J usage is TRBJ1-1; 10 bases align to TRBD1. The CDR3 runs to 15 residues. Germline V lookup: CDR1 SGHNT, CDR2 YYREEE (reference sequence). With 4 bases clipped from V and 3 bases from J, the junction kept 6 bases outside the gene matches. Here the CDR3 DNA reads TGTGCCAGCAGCCCGGACAGGGGGATTCACACTGAAGCTTTCTTT. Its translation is CASSPDRGIHTEAFF. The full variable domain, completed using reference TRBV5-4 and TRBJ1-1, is ETGVTQSPTHLIKTRGQQVTLRCSSQSGHNTVSWYQQALGQGPQFIFQYYREEENGRGNFPPRFSGLQFPNYSSELNVNALELDDSALYLCASSPDRGIHTEAFFGQGTRLTVV.

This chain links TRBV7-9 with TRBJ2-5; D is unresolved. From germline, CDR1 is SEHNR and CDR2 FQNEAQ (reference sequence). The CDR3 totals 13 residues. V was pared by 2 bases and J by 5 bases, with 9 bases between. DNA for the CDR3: TGTGCCAGCAGCTTACCTAGTCTTGAGACCCAGTACTTC. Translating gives CASSLPSLETQYF.

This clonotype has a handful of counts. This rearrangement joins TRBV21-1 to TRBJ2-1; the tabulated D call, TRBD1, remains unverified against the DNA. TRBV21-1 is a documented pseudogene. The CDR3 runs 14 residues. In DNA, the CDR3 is TGTGCCAGCAGCAGGACAGGGACCCACAATGAGCAGTTCTTC. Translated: CASSRTGTHNEQFF.

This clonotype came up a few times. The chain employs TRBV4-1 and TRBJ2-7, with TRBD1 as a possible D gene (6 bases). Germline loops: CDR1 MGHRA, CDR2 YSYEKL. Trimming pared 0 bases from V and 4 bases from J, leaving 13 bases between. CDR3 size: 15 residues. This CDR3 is CASSQDRQGWYEQYF. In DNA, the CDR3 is TGCGCCAGCAGCCAAGATCGCCAGGGGTGGTACGAGCAGTACTTC.

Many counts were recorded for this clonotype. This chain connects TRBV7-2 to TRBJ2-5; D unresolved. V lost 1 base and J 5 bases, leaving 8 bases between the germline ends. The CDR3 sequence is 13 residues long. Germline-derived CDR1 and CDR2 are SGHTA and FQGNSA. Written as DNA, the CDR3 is TGTGCCAGCAGCTTAGGCCTCAGGGAGACCCAGTACTTC. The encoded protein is CASSLGLRETQYF.

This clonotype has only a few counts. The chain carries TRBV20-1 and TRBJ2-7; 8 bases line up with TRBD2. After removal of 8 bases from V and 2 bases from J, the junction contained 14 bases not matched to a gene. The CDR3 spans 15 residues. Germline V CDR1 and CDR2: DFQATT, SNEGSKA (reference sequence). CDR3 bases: TGCAGTCCAATTGGCGGGAGGTTCACGACCTACGAGCAGTACTTC. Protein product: CSPIGGRFTTYEQYF.

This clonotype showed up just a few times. The CDR3 bases are TGTGCCAGCAGCCCTCAATGGTACGAGCAGTACTTC. Protein sequence: CASSPQWYEQYF. The genes are TRBV6-6 and TRBJ2-7; D gene unclear. Germline CDR1 reads MNHNY; CDR2 reads SVGAGI (reference sequence). V shed 6 bases and J shed 4 bases, with 10 bases lying between them. The CDR3 consists of 12 residues.

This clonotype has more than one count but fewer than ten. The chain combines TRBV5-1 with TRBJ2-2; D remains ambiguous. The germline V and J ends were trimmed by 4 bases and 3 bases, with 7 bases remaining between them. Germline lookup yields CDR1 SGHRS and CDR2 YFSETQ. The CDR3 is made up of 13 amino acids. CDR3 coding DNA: TGCGCCAGCAGCATCAGCGACACCGGGGAGCTGTTTTTT. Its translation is CASSISDTGELFF.

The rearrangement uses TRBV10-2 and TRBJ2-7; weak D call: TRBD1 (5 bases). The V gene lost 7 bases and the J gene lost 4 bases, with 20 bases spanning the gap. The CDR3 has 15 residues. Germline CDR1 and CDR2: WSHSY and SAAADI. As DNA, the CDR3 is TGCGCCAGCACGGTGGGCAGGGTGTCCCATTACGAGCAGTACTTC. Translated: CASTVGRVSHYEQYF.

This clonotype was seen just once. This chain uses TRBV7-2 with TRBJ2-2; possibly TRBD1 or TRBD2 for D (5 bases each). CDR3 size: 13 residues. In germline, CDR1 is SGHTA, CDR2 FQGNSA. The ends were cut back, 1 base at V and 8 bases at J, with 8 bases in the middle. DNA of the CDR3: TGTGCCAGCAGCTTAGTCAGGGAGGGGGAGCTGTTTTTT. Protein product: CASSLVREGELFF.

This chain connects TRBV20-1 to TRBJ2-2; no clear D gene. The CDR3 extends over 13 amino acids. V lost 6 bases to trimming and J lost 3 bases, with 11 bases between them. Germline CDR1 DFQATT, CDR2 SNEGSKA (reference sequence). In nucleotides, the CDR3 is TGCAGTGCCAAAGACGGATACACCGGGGAGCTGTTTTTT. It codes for CSAKDGYTGELFF.

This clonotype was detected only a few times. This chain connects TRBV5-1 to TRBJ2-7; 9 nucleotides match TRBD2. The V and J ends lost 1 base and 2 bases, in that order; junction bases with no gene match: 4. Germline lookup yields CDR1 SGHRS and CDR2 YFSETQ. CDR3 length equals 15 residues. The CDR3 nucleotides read TGCGCCAGCAGCTTGATTAGCGGGGGAACCTACGAGCAGTACTTC. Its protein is CASSLISGGTYEQYF.

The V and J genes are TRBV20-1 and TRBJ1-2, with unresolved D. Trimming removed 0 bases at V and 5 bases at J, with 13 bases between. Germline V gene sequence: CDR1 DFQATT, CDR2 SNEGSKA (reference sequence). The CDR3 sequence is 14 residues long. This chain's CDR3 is CSARDAEIPYGYTF. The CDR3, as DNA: TGCAGTGCTAGAGACGCAGAAATACCTTATGGCTACACCTTC.

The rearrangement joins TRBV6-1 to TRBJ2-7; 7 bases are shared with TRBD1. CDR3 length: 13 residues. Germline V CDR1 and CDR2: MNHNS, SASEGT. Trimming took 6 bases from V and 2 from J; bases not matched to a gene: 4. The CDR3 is CASSSQGAYEQYF. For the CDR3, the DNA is TGTGCCAGCAGCTCGCAGGGGGCCTACGAGCAGTACTTC.

CDR3 nucleotides: TGTGCCAGCAGCGTAGGTCCCACGTCCTACGAGCAGTACTTC. It specifies CASSVGPTSYEQYF. V gene TRBV9 combines with J gene TRBJ2-7, with D unclear. V lost 0 bases and J lost 1, with 8 bases in between. Germline V gene sequence: CDR1 SGDLS, CDR2 YYNGEE. The CDR3 is 14 residues long.

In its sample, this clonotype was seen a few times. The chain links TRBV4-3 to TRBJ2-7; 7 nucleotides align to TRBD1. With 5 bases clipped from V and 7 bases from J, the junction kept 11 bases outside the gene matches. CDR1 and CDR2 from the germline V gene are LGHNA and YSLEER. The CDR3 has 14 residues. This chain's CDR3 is CASSDRTGDVEQYF. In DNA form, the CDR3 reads TGCGCCAGCAGCGATCGGACAGGAGACGTGGAGCAGTACTTC.

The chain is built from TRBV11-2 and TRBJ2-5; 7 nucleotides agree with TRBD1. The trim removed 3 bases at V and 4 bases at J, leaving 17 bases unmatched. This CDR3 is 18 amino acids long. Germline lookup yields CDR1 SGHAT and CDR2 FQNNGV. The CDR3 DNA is TGTGCCAGCAGCTTCCTTCCCTACAGGGGTTTAGGTCCAGAGACCCAGTACTTC. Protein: CASSFLPYRGLGPETQYF.

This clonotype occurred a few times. CDR3 bases: TGTGCCAGCAGCTTAGTGGTGCCCAAAAAGGGGCGCTACGAGCAGTACTTC. Its translation is CASSLVVPKKGRYEQYF. The V and J genes are TRBV11-2 and TRBJ2-7; maybe TRBD1 (5 bases). Trimming pared 1 base from V and 3 bases from J, leaving 19 bases between. This CDR3 is built from 17 residues. CDR1 is SGHAT, CDR2 FQNNGV, per germline. Complete variable domain (other parts from reference TRBV11-2 and TRBJ2-7): EAGVAQSPRYKIIEKRQSVAFWCNPISGHATLYWYQQILGQGPKLLIQFQNNGVVDDSQLPKDRFSAERLKGVDSTLKIQPAKLEDSAVYLCASSLVVPKKGRYEQYFGPGTRLTVT.

CDR3 nucleotide sequence: TGTGCCAGCAGTGAATCTGGGCAGGGGGCAGAAAAACTGTTTTTT. It codes for CASSESGQGAEKLFF. The rearrangement uses TRBV25-1 and TRBJ1-4, with 8 bases identical to TRBD1. The V segment lost 1 base and the J segment 8 bases; nucleotides outside the gene matches: 6. Germline-derived CDR1 and CDR2 are MGHDK and SYGVNS. The CDR3 is 15 residues long.

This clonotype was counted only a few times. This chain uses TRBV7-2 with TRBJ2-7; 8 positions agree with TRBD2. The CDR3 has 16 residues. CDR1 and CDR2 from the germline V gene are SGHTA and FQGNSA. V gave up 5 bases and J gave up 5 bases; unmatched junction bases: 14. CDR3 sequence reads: CASSPLRGGLENEQYF. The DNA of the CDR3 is TGTGCCAGCAGCCCCCTCCGGGGGGGCCTCGAGAACGAGCAGTACTTC.

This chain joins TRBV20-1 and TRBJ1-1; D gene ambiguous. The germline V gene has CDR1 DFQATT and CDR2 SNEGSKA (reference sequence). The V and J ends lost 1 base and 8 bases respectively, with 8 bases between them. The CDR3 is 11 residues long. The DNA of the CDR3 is TGCAGTGCTAGAGGAAGGTCCGAAGCTTTCTTT. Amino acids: CSARGRSEAFF.

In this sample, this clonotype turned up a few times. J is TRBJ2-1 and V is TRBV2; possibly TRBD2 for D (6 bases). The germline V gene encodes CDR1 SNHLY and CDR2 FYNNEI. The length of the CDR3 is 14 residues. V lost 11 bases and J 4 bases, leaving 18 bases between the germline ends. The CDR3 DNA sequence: TGTGCCGGGGGTCTACGGGAGTCTTACAATGAGCAGTTCTTC. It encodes CAGGLRESYNEQFF.

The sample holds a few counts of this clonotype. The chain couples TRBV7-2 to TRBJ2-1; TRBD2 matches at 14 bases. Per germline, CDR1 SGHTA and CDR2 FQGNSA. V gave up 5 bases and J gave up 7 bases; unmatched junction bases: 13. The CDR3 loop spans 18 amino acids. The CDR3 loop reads CASSLQPGLAGVRNEQFF. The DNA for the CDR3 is TGTGCCAGCAGCCTTCAGCCGGGACTAGCGGGAGTGCGGAATGAGCAGTTCTTC.